Reported below is one TCR beta chain. The source of the sample is a study of blood T cell repertoires in COVID-19. Study-wide context: Donors in the United States, Italy and Spain gave samples during acute or convalescent COVID-19.

Germline lookup yields CDR1 MNHEY and CDR2 SVGAGI. V trimming: 6 bases; J trimming: 10 bases; junction bases outside the gene matches: 6. CDR3 length: 13 amino acids. The protocol was immunoSEQ multiplex PCR, while the TCRdb copy is restricted to in-frame clones and leaves out a portion. The data contain fewer than 250,000 clones, 75% to 85% of them singletons. This TCR was recovered from a woman in her 70s with acute or convalescent COVID-19. Sample: peripheral blood. V and J are TRBV6-5 and TRBJ1-6, with 7 bases identical to TRBD1. CDR3 in DNA: TGTGCCAGCAGCCGGGACAGAACATCACCCCTCCACTTT. Encoded protein: CASSRDRTSPLHF.